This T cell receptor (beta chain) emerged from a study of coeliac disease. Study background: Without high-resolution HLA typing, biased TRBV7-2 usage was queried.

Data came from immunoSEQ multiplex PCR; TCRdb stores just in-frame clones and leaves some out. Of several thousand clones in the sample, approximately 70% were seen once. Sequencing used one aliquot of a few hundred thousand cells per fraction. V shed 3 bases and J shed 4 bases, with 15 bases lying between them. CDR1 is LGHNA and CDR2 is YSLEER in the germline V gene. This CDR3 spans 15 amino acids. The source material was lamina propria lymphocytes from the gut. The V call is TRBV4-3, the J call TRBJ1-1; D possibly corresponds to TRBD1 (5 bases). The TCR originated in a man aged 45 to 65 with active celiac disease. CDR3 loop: CASSQPNQGSTEAFF. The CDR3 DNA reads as TGCGCCAGCAGCCAGCCAAACCAGGGCAGCACTGAAGCTTTCTTT.